Sequencing of this T cell receptor beta chain was carried out in a study of T-cell memory formation after mild COVID-19 (dated by TCRdb to about 2021). In terms of the full investigation: Most TCR sequence clusters were specific to one of the two donors. In two donors, T-cell clones that expanded and contracted after mild COVID-19 were followed by sequencing TCRalpha and TCRbeta repertoires longitudinally. Two young, previously healthy adult volunteers, one female and one male, were included in the cohort.

PBMCs were isolated by Ficoll-Paque density gradient centrifugation. Details on this clonotype: Its recognized antigen is unknown. Base qualities were left out, and no much larger clone turns up one base away.

Study-level results and caveats: SARS-CoV-2 specificity was not confirmed for the second-wave clones peaking on day 37. Clones contracting from day 15 to 85 had balanced CD4/CD8 phenotypes, while a second wave expanding from day 15 to 37 was biased towards CD4+. Some responding clones were detected in pre-infection memory, suggesting pre-existing cross-reactive memory T cells joined the SARS-CoV-2 response. Contracting CD4+ clones were located mainly in the CM and EM memory subsets, whereas CD8+ clones were found to be enriched in EMRA. Only two mild cases were covered in the study, and larger cohorts including severe cases with pre-infection samples were considered necessary.

Cut back by 3 bases and 7 bases, the V and J ends lie 10 bases apart. Reading from cysteine to phenylalanine, the CDR3 counts 13 amino acids. CDR3 DNA only is kept here, 39 bases in frame from base 1. The sample was run on an Illumina NovaSeq 6000. cDNA libraries for TCRalpha and TCRbeta were prepared by 5'RACE using constant-segment primers, with sample barcodes and unique molecular identifiers added. Trizol reagent was used to extract RNA from every sample. Amplification of the libraries took two PCR steps, and the second step added a second sample barcode plus Illumina TruSeq adapters. Sequencing of libraries was performed on an Illumina NovaSeq with 2 x 150 bp paired-end reads. Per the source publication's procedure: Demultiplexing of reads and collapsing into UMI-guided consensus sequences were performed with migec v1.2.7. Using mixcr v2.1.11, UMI consensuses were aligned to TRA and TRB V and J templates and then assembled into clonotypes. A clonotype was counted as expanded or contracted only if both edgeR and NoisET called the change significant, with noise models trained on biological replicates. For edgeR calls, a false discovery rate-adjusted p below 0.01 and a log2 fold-change threshold of 1 were applied. As an exploratory analysis of dynamics, max-normalized trajectories of the 1000 most abundant clonotypes were examined with PCA combined with hierarchical clustering. Each responding clone was given a CD4 or CD8 phenotype based on the CD4+ and CD8+ repertoires, which had been sequenced separately. TCRdb reran the public reads through fastp at Q25 and MiXCR, keeping productive beta chains. Merged by CDR3 protein, the rows form single entries marked with the most common genes and DNA. In this record, the V and J calls reflect TCRdb's handling and not the investigators' own analysis. The sample table shows under 250,000 distinct CDR3 sequences, and 27% are seen once. Around 10% of the sample is taken by the ten largest.

The receptor chain draws on TRBV12-3 or TRBV12-4 and TRBJ2-1; no D gene call is confident. Sequenced input: PBMCs or a T cell subset sorted from them (not recorded which). The TCR comes from an adult woman who had mild COVID-19 (a few samples of this study predate the infection). The sample titles of this study are shuffled in the database, so cell type and time point are left out; the donor was told from shared clones. The DNA is as follows: TGTGCCAGCAGTTTCAGGCCATTAAATGAGCAGTTCTTC. Its protein is CASSFRPLNEQFF.